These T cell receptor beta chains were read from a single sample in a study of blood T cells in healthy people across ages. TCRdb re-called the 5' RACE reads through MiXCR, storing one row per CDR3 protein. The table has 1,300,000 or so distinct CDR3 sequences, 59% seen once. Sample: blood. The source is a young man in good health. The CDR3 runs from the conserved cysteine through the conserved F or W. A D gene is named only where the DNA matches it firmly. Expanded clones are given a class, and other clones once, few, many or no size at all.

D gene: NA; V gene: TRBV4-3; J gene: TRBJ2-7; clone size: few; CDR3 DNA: TGCGCCAGCAGCCAAGATATACCCCCAGGGATCGCCTACGAGCAGTACTTC; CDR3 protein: CASSQDIPPGIAYEQYF
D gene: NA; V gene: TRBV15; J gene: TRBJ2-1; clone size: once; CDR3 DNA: TGTGCCACCAGCCCCCGGCGGGGAAATGAGCAGTTCTTC; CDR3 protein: CATSPRRGNEQFF
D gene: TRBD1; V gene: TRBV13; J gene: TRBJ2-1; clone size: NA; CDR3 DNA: TGTGCCAGCAGCTTTGGGGACAGGGGGTACAATGAGCAGTTCTTC; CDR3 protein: CASSFGDRGYNEQFF
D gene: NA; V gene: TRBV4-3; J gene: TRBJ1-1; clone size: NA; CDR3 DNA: TGCGCCAGCAGCCATTTCAGGGTGACGAACACTGAAGCTTTCTTT; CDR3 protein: CASSHFRVTNTEAFF
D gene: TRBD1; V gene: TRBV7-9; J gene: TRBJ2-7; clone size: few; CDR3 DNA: TGTGCCAGCAGCTTGGTGGGACAGGGGTCTTCCTACGAGCAGTACTTC; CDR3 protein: CASSLVGQGSSYEQYF
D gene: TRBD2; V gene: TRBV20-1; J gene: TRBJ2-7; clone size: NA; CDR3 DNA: TGCAGTGCCACCGGGACTAGCGATTCCTACGAGCAGTACTTC; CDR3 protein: CSATGTSDSYEQYF
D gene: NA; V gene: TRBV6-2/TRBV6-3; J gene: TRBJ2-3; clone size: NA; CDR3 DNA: TGTGCCAGCAGTTTCCCCGGTGGAGGTCAGGGGTACGGAGATACGCAGTATTTT; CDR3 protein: CASSFPGGGQGYGDTQYF
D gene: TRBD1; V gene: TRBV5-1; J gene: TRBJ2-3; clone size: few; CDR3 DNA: TGCGCCAGCAGCTTAGGGGACAGGGGGCATACAGATACGCAGTATTTT; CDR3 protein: CASSLGDRGHTDTQYF
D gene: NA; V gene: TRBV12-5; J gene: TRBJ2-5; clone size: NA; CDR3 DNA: TGTGCTAGTGGTTTGCCCCCGTACATGGCCGAGGCAGAGACCCAGTACTTC; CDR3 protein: CASGLPPYMAEAETQYF
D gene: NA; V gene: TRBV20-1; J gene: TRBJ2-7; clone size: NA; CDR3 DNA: TGCAGTGCTAGATGGGGTAGGCTTAACCACTACGAGCAGTACTTC; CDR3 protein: CSARWGRLNHYEQYF
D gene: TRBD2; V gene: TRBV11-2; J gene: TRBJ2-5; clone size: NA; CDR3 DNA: TGTGCCAGCGCCCCCGGGACTAGCGGCCTCAATGAGCAGTACTTC; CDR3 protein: CASAPGTSGLNEQYF
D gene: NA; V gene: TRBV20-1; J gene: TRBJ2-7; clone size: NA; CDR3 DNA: TGCAGTGCTACCCGGGAAGCGCGCTCCTACGAGCAGTACTTC; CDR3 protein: CSATREARSYEQYF
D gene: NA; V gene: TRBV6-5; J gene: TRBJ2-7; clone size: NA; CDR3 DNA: TGTGCCAGCGGCAGTTTTTCCTACGAGCAGTACTTC; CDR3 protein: CASGSFSYEQYF
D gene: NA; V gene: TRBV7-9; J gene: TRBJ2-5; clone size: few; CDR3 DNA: TGTGCCAGCAGTAGAATCAAAGGGACGGACCAAGAGACCCAGTACTTC; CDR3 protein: CASSRIKGTDQETQYF
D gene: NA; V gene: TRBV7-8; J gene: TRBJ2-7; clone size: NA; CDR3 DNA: TGTGCCAGCAAAGGGGGGGACTCCTACGAGCAGTACTTC; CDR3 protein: CASKGGDSYEQYF
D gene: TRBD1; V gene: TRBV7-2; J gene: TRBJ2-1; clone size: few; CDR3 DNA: TGTGCCAGCAGCTTAGCAAGGCCTATAGGACAGGGAAGGAATGAGCAGTTCTTC; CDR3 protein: CASSLARPIGQGRNEQFF
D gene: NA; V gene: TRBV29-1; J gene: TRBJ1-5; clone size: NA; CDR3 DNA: TGCAGCGTTGGGGTAAAGAGCAATCAGCCCCAGCATTTT; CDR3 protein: CSVGVKSNQPQHF
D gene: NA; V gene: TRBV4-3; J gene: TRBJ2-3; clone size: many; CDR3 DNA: TGCGCCAGCAGCCACGGACTGCGCACAGATACGCAGTATTTT; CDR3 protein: CASSHGLRTDTQYF
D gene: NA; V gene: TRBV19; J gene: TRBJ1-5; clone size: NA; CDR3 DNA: TGTGCCAGTAGTACTACTGGGAAGGAACTTAGCAATCAGCCCCAGCATTTT; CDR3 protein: CASSTTGKELSNQPQHF
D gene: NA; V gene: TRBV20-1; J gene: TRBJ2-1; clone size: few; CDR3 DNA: TGCAGTGCTACCCCAGGACTGCCCCAAAGGTACAATGAGCAGTTCTTC; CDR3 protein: CSATPGLPQRYNEQFF
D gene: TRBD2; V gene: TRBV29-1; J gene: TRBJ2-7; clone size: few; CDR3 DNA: TGCAGCGTCGGACCGGGACTAGCGGGTCCCCACGAGCAGTACTTC; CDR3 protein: CSVGPGLAGPHEQYF
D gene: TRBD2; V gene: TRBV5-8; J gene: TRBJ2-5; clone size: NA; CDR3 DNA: TGTGCCAGCAGGTGGGGGGGAGAGACCCAGTACTTC; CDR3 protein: CASRWGGETQYF
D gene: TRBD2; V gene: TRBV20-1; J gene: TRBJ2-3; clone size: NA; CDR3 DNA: TGCAGTGCTTACCGCCCGGGACTAGCGGGAGATACGCAGTATTTT; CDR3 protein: CSAYRPGLAGDTQYF
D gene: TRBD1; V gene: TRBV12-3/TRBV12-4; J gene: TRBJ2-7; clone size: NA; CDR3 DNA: TGTGCCAGCAGTTTAGGGACAGGACACGACTACGAGCAGTACTTC; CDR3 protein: CASSLGTGHDYEQYF
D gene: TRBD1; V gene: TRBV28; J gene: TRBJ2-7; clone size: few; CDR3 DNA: TGTGCCAGCAGTTCTCAACCGGGACAGGGGTACGAGCAGTACTTC; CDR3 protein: CASSSQPGQGYEQYF
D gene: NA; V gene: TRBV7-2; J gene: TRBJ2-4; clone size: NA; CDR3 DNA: TGTGCCAGCAGCCCCCCCTCCGAAATAGCCAAAAACATTCAGTACTTC; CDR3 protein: CASSPPSEIAKNIQYF
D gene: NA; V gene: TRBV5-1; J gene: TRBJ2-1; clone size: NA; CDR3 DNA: TGCGCCAGCAGCTTGCCCGGCGGGGTAGGCACAGATACGCAGTTCTTC; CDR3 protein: CASSLPGGVGTDTQFF
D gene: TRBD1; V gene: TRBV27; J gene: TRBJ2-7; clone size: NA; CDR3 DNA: TGTGCCAGCAGTTCCGGGACAGTTGGACACGAGCAGTACTTC; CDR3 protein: CASSSGTVGHEQYF
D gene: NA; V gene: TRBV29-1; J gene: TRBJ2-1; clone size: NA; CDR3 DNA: TGCAGCGTTACAAGCGTATCTAGCACGGAGCAGTTCTTC; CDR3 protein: CSVTSVSSTEQFF
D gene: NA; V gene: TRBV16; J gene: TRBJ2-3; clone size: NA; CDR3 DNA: TGTGCCAGCAGCCAATCGGACTGGCCTAGCACAGATACGCAGTATTTT; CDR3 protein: CASSQSDWPSTDTQYF
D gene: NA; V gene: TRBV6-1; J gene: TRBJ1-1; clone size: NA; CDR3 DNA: TGTGCCAGCAGTGAACCGGATGGCGGATCGAAAGCTTTCTTT; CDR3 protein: CASSEPDGGSKAFF
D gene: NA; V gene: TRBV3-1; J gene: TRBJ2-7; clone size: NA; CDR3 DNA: TGTGCCAGCAGCCAGACCCAGACGGACCTCCGCAACGAGCAGTACTTC; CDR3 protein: CASSQTQTDLRNEQYF
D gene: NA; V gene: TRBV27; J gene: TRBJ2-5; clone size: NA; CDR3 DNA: TGTGCCAGCGGCCTTTTCGGGGTTGACGAGACCCAGTACTTC; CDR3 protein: CASGLFGVDETQYF
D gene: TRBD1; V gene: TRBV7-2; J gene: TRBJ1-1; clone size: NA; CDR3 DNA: TGTGCCAGCAGCTTAGCTCCGACAGGGCGGACTGAAGCTTTCTTT; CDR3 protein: CASSLAPTGRTEAFF
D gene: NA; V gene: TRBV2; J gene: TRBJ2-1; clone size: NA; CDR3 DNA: TGTGCCAGCTCCCATCCCGGATACAATGAGCAGTTCTTC; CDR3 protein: CASSHPGYNEQFF
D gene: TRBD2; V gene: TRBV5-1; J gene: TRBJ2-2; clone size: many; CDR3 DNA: TGCGCCAGCAGCTTAACTAGCGGGACCACCGGGGAGCTGTTTTTT; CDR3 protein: CASSLTSGTTGELFF
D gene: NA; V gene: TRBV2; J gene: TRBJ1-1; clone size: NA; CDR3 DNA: TGTGCCAGCCAAGGGGAGGGCGCCACTGAAGCTTTCTTT; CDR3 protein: CASQGEGATEAFF
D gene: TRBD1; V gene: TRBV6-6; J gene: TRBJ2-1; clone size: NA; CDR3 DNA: TGTGCCAGCAGTTACGGGGCAGGGGGCAATGAGCAGTTCTTC; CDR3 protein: CASSYGAGGNEQFF
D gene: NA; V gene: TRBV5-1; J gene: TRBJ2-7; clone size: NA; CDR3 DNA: TGCGCCAGCAGCTACGGACAGCGGCGGAGTTTCTACGAGCAGTACTTC; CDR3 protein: CASSYGQRRSFYEQYF
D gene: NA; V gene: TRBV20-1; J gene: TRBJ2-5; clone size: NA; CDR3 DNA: TGCAGTGCCCCCCCATTGATCGGGGTCTTGGAGACCCAGTACTTC; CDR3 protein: CSAPPLIGVLETQYF
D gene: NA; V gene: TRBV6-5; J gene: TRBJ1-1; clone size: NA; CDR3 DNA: TGTGCCAGCAGACCTGAGACTCGGAACACTGAAGCTTTCTTT; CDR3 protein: CASRPETRNTEAFF
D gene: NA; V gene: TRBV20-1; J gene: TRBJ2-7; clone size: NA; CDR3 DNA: TGCAGTGCTACAACCGGGGTGGGAGTCCACGAGCAGTACTTC; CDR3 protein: CSATTGVGVHEQYF
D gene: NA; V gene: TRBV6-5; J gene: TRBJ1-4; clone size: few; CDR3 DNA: TGTGCCAGCAGTTCCCTCGGGGTAACCTTGGATGGGAAACTGTTTTTT; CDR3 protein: CASSSLGVTLDGKLFF
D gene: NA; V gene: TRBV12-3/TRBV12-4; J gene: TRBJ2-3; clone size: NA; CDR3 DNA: TGTGCCAGCAGACCTTTCCGGGTGACCACAGATACGCAGTATTTT; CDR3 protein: CASRPFRVTTDTQYF
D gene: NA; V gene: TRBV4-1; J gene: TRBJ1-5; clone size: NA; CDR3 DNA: TGCGCCAGCAGCCAAGTAGCAGGAGTTAGCAATCAGCCCCAGCATTTT; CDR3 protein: CASSQVAGVSNQPQHF
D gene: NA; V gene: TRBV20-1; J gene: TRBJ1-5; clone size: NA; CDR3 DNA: TGCAGTGCTAGAGATTTACTATTTACTAGCAATCAGCCCCAGCATTTT; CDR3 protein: CSARDLLFTSNQPQHF
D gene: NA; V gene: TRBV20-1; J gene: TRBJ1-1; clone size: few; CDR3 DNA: TGCAGCGCCCTGGGGACAGAAGCTTTCTTT; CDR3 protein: CSALGTEAFF
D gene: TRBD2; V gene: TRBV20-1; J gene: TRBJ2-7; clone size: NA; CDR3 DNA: TGCAGTGCTAGCTGGGGAAGGACTAGCGGATACGAGCAGTACTTC; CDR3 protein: CSASWGRTSGYEQYF
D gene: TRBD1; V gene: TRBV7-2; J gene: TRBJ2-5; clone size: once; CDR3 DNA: TGTGCCAGCAGCCTACAGCCGGGACAGGTGTACCAAGAGACCCAGTACTTC; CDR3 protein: CASSLQPGQVYQETQYF
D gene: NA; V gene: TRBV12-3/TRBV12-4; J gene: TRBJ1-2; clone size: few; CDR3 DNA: TGTGCCAGCAATGTGGACCACGTCAGGGGCCCCGTTGCGATGAATGGCTACACCTTC; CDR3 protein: CASNVDHVRGPVAMNGYTF